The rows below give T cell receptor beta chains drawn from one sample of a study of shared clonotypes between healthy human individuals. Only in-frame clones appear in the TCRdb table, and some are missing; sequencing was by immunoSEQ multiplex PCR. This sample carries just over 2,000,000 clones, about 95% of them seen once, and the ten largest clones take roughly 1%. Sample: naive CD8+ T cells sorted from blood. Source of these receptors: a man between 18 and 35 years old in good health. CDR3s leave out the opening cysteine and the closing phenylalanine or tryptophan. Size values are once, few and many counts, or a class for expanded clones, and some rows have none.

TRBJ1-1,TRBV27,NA,ASSSRSDTEAF
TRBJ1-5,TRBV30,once,AWTWTVYSNQPQH
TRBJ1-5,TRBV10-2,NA,ASSESGNSNQPQH
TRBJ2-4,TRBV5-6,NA,ASSSLDGIQY
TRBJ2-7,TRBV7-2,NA,ASSLVGQTIYEQY
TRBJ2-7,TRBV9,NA,ASSPQGDPSEQY
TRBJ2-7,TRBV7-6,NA,ASSFPGLEYEQY
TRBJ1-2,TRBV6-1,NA,ASSPRGQVLWGYT
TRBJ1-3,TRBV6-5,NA,ASTSSGNTIY
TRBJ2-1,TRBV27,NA,ASSWTGTGEQF
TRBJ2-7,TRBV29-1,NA,SVAVADSSYEQY
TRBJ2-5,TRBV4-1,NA,ASSQRLAGEQETQY
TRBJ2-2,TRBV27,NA,ASSLLGLGTGELF
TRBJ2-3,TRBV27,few,ASSLGPTDTQY